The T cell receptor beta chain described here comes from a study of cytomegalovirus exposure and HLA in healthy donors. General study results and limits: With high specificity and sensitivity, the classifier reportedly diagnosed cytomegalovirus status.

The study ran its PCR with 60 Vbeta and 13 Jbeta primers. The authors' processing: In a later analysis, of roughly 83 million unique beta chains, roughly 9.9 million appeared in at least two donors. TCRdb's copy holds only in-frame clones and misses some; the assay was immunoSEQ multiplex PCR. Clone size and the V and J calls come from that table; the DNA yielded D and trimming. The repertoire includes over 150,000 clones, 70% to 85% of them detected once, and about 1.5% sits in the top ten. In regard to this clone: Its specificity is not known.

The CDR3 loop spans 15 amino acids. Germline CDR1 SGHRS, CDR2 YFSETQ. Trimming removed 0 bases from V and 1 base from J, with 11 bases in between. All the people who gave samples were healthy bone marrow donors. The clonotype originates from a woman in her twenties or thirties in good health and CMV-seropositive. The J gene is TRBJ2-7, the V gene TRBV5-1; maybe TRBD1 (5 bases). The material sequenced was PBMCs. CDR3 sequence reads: CASSLAQGSSYEQYF. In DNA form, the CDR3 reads TGCGCCAGCAGCTTGGCCCAGGGAAGTTCCTACGAGCAGTACTTC. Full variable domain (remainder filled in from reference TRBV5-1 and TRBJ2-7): KAGVTQTPRYLIKTRGQQVTLSCSPISGHRSVSWYQQTPGQGLQFLFEYFSETQRNKGNFPGRFSGRQFSNSRSEMNVSTLELGDSALYLCASSLAQGSSYEQYFGPGTRLTVT.